In this sample, the clone carrying this T cell receptor (beta chain) turned up a few times. Its antigen is undetermined. This sample is part of a study of T-cell memory formation after mild COVID-19. For the study at large: TCR clusters largely stayed donor specific.

The germline CDR1 and CDR2 sequences are SEHNR and FQNEAQ (reference sequence). Trimming cost V 5 bases and J 8 bases, with 12 bases left between them. This CDR3 has 12 residues. One entry per CDR3 protein results from TCRdb running MiXCR on the 5' RACE reads. The table shows about 150,000 distinct CDR3 sequences, with more than 14% occurring only once. General study points: Some SARS-CoV-2-responding clones were already detected in memory before infection. Most CD4+ clones that shrank were in CM and EM, while CD8+ ones turned up in EMRA.

The TCR comes from an adult woman who had mild COVID-19 (a few samples of this study predate the infection). Cell type and time point are not known. The rearrangement links TRBV7-9 to TRBJ1-1; no firm D call. The sequenced sample was PBMCs or a T cell subset sorted from them (not recorded which). The CDR3 reads CASSPMSREAFF. The CDR3 DNA reads TGTGCCAGCAGCCCCATGTCCCGAGAAGCTTTCTTT.